The 2 T cell receptor beta chains in this list originate from one sample, sequenced in a study of read filtering for tumor transcriptome and immune sequencing. Molecular barcoded adaptors covering alpha/delta and beta/gamma chains were used on roughly 400 ng RNA. TCRdb analysed the reads with MiXCR anew, one entry per CDR3 protein. Of over 45,000 distinct CDR3 sequences in the sample, more than 20% were seen once. The sequenced sample was a population of CD138-negative cells sorted from bone marrow. These receptors all stem from a donor at least 40 years old with multiple myeloma.

This clonotype has a handful of counts. The V and J genes are TRBV5-1 and TRBJ2-7, with TRBD2 as a possible D gene (6 bases). The CDR3 has 15 residues. From germline, CDR1 is SGHRS and CDR2 YFSETQ. V was clipped by 4 bases and J by 0 bases, with 14 bases between them. The CDR3 DNA reads TGCGCCAGCAGCCCGACTTGCGGGGTCTCCTACGAGCAGTACTTC. This codes for CASSPTCGVSYEQYF.

This clonotype came up many times. V usage is TRBV2 and J usage is TRBJ2-7; the D call may be TRBD1 or TRBD2 (5 bases each). Germline V gene lookup returns CDR1 SNHLY and CDR2 FYNNEI. V was cut by 6 bases and J by 6 bases, with 9 bases left in between. The CDR3 loop spans 11 amino acids. CDR3 sequence (DNA): TGTGCCAGCAGGGGTGGGACCGAGCAGTACTTC. This gives the protein CASRGGTEQYF.